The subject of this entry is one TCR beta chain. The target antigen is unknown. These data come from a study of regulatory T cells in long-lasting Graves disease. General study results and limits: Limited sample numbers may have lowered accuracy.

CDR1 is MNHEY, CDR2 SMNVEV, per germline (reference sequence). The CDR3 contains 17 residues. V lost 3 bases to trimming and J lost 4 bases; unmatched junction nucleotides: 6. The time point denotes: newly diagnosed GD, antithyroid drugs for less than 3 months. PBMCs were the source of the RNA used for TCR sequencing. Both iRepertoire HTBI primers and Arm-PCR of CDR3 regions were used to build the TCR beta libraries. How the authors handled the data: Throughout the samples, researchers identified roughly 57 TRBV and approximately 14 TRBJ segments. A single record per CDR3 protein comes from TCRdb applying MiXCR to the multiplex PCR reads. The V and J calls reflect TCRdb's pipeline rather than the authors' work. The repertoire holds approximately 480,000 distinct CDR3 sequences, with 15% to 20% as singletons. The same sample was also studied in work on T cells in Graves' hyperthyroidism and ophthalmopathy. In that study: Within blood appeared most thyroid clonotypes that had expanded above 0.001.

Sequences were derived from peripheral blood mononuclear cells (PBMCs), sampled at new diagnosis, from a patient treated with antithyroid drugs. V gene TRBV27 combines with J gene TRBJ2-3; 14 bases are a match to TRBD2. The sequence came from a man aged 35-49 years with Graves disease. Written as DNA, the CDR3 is TGTGCCAGCAGTTTTTACGGGACTAGCGGGAGTCCAGATACGCAGTATTTT. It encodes CASSFYGTSGSPDTQYF.